These 9 T cell receptor beta chains were all obtained from the same sample, sequenced in a study of molecular identifiers for immune sequencing clone quantification. TCRdb reprocessed the PCR reads via MiXCR and lists one record per CDR3 protein. The table lists some 680,000 distinct CDR3 sequences, around 25% of them singletons, with about 0.78% in the top ten. Input material: naive CD8+ T cells from blood, with Jurkat cell RNA spiked in. Specified subset: FACS-sorted CD8+CD4-CCR7+CD45RA+ naive T cells. These receptor sequences come from a human donor in good health. Some libraries in this study had Jurkat cell RNA spiked in.

At least ten counts were recorded for this clonotype. This chain connects TRBV4-3 to TRBJ2-7; perhaps TRBD1 as D (5 bases). V was pared by 0 bases and J by 3 bases, with 12 bases between. CDR3 length: 15 residues. The germline gives CDR1 LGHNA, CDR2 YSLEER. DNA for the CDR3: TGCGCCAGCAGCCAAGAGTCCACAGGAAACTACGAGCAGTACTTC. Its protein product is CASSQESTGNYEQYF.

The CDR3 sequence is CASSPGTPPPPYV. CDR3 nucleotides: TGTGCCAGCAGCCCTGGGACTCCCCCCCCCCCATACGTC. The chain employs TRBV7-2 and TRBJ2-7; weak D call: TRBD2 (6 bases). The germline gives CDR1 SGHTA, CDR2 FQGNSA. This CDR3 is 13 amino acids long. Trimming took off 5 bases at V and 13 bases at J, with 21 bases between the two ends.

CDR3 coding DNA: TGCGCCAGCAGCCAAGCGACAGGGCTTCGCTACGAGCAGTACTTC. This translates into CASSQATGLRYEQYF. This sequence joins TRBV5-1 and TRBJ2-7, with 7 positions matching TRBD1. Trimming cost V 4 bases and J 3 bases; bases outside gene matches: 10. Germline-derived CDR1 and CDR2 are SGHRS and YFSETQ. The CDR3 has 15 residues.

On this clonotype: With a much larger clone just one base away, this may be a read error. The J gene is TRBJ2-7, the V gene TRBV28; TRBD2 might be the D (5 bases). Per germline, CDR1 MDHEN and CDR2 SYDVKM. The CDR3 extends over 13 amino acids. The CDR3, as DNA: TGTGCCAGTATAGCGCAAGGGAGCTACGGGCAGTACTTC. The encoded protein is CASIAQGSYGQYF.

The gene calls are TRBV11-2 and TRBJ2-2, with D uncertain. The CDR3 loop spans 15 amino acids. Deletions cut 8 bases from V and 6 bases from J, with 19 bases between. CDR1 SGHAT and CDR2 FQNNGV come from the germline V gene. CDR3 sequence reads: CASFGLPHLPGELFF. The CDR3 DNA reads as TGTGCCAGCTTCGGGCTGCCCCATCTGCCCGGGGAGCTGTTTTTT. The full variable domain, with the rest looked up from reference TRBV11-2 and TRBJ2-2, is EAGVAQSPRYKIIEKRQSVAFWCNPISGHATLYWYQQILGQGPKLLIQFQNNGVVDDSQLPKDRFSAERLKGVDSTLKIQPAKLEDSAVYLCASFGLPHLPGELFFGEGSRLTVL.

About this clonotype itself: A much larger clone is a single base away; this may be a read error. The CDR3 DNA reads as TGTGCCAGCAGTTTTTCCGGGGGCGCGAGGAAGAGGAAGACTGAAGCTTTGTTT. Its protein is CASSFSGGARKRKTEALF. The chain joins TRBV12-3 or TRBV12-4 to TRBJ1-1, with D perhaps matching TRBD1 (6 bases). The CDR3 covers 18 residues.

The V call is TRBV11-2, the J call TRBJ2-7; no clear D. The V end lost 3 bases, the J end lost 5 bases, and 8 bases lay between the germline ends. Germline V gives CDR1 SGHAT, CDR2 FQNNGV. The CDR3 contains 12 residues. The CDR3 coding sequence is TGTGCCAGCAGCTTGGGGATTCACGAGCAGTACTTC. Its protein is CASSLGIHEQYF.

In this sample, this clonotype turned up once. Germline and junction disagree at one end, which may indicate a read error. V and J are TRBV4-3 and TRBJ1-1; TRBD1 matches 11 bases. The CDR3 spans 16 residues. Per the germline V gene, CDR1 is LGHNA and CDR2 is YSLEER. The CDR3 loop reads CAGSHGTGGLNTEAFF. CDR3 nucleotide sequence: TGCGCCGGCAGCCACGGGACAGGGGGGTTGAACACTGAAGCTTTCTTT.

This clonotype was counted between two and nine times. J is TRBJ2-6 and V is TRBV5-4; D call uncertain. The CDR3 contains 15 residues. Germline CDR1 SGHNT, CDR2 YYREEE (reference sequence). Trimming shortened V by 4 bases and J by 0 bases, and 8 bases separated the two germline ends. The CDR3 sequence: CASSHQTSGANVLTF. CDR3 nucleotide sequence: TGTGCCAGCAGCCACCAAACCTCTGGGGCCAACGTCCTGACTTTC.